These 22 T cell receptor beta chains came from one sample sequenced in a study of T cell repertoires in cytomegalovirus infection. TCRdb re-called the reads through MiXCR, storing one row per CDR3 protein. The data contain some 300,000 distinct CDR3 sequences, roughly a tenth of them seen just once; the ten biggest clones take up around 2.5%. The sequencing input was PBMCs. The receptors here all came from a human donor in good health (CMV status not recorded). Some clones in this sample may be carry-over from other donors' samples.

The table lists this clonotype with many counts. The chain is built from TRBV10-2 and TRBJ1-1; no clear D gene. The CDR3 runs 11 residues. CDR1 and CDR2 (germline): WSHSY, SAAADI. Trimming removed 8 bases from V and 4 bases from J, with 8 bases in between. The CDR3 bases are TGCGCCAGCCAAGAACTCACTGAAGCTTTCTTT. The encoded protein is CASQELTEAFF.

The rearrangement links TRBV6-4 to TRBJ1-1, with a possible D match to TRBD1 (5 bases). The CDR3 length is 14 residues. Trimming stripped 7 bases from V and 0 bases from J, with 12 bases between. Germline values: CDR1 MRHNA, CDR2 SNTAGT. The CDR3 region has the DNA TGTGCCAGCAAACCGGGACGTCTGAACACTGAAGCTTTCTTT. This translates into CASKPGRLNTEAFF.

This clonotype has ten or more counts. The J gene is TRBJ1-4, the V gene TRBV2; D perhaps matches TRBD1 (5 bases). CDR3 size: 14 residues. Per germline, CDR1 SNHLY and CDR2 FYNNEI. V dropped 6 bases and J dropped 7 bases, with 15 bases sitting between them. CDR3 coding DNA: TGTGCCAGCAGCCGTGGGGGGGGTCGTGAAAAACTGTTTTTT. Protein sequence: CASSRGGGREKLFF. The variable domain in full, with the rest retrieved from reference TRBV2 and TRBJ1-4, is EPEVTQTPSHQVTQMGQEVILRCVPISNHLYFYWYRQILGQKVEFLVSFYNNEISEKSEIFDDQFSVERPDGSNFTLKIRSTKLEDSAMYFCASSRGGGREKLFFGSGTQLSVL.

This clonotype was found many times. This rearrangement joins TRBV10-3 to TRBJ1-1; 9 bases line up with TRBD1. The germline V gene has CDR1 ENHRY and CDR2 SYGVKD. Trimming at V came to 4 bases and at J to 1 base, leaving 10 bases not matched to a gene. The CDR3 consists of 17 residues. Written as DNA, the CDR3 is TGTGCCATCAGTGCGAGTCGCGGGGGACAGGGGAACACTGAAGCTTTCTTT. It specifies CAISASRGGQGNTEAFF.

This clonotype was seen many times. The chain recombines TRBV7-2 with TRBJ1-2; maybe TRBD1 (5 bases). Trimming took 4 bases from V and 0 from J, leaving 9 bases between them. This CDR3 is 14 amino acids long. The germline CDR1 and CDR2 sequences are SGHTA and FQGNSA. CDR3: CASSSGHSNYGYTF. The CDR3 DNA reads TGTGCCAGCAGCTCCGGACACTCTAACTATGGCTACACCTTC.

This sequence joins TRBV15 and TRBJ2-2; D is unresolved. Between the trimmed V and J ends, which lost 2 bases and 11 bases, there was a span of 12 bases. Germline V gene sequence: CDR1 LNHNV, CDR2 YYDKDF (reference sequence). The length of the CDR3 is 13 residues. Written as DNA, the CDR3 is TGTGCCACCAGCAGAATCAGGATAACAGAGCTGTTTTTT. It translates to CATSRIRITELFF.

This clonotype was counted at least ten times. V gene TRBV29-1 combines with J gene TRBJ1-3; D unresolved. Deletions cut 4 bases from V and 0 bases from J, with 10 bases between. The CDR3 sequence is 14 residues long. The V gene's germline CDR1 is SQVTM and CDR2 ANQGSEA. The CDR3 here is CSVVWNPSGNTIYF. CDR3 nucleotides: TGCAGCGTTGTGTGGAACCCCTCTGGAAACACCATATATTTT. Together with reference TRBV29-1 and TRBJ1-3, the CDR3 gives the full variable domain: SAVISQKPSRDICQRGTSLTIQCQVDSQVTMMFWYRQQPGQSLTLIATANQGSEATYESGFVIDKFPISRPNLTFSTLTVSNMSPEDSSIYLCSVVWNPSGNTIYFGEGSWLTVV.

This clonotype was seen at least ten times. This chain joins TRBV6-2 or TRBV6-3 and TRBJ2-2, with 9 bases aligning to TRBD1. Germline lookup yields CDR1 MNHEY and CDR2 SVGEGT. With 8 bases clipped from V and 3 bases from J, the junction kept 7 bases outside the gene matches. The CDR3 has 15 residues. CDR3 in amino acids: CASRPGQGHTGELFF. CDR3 in DNA: TGTGCCAGCCGGCCGGGACAGGGCCACACCGGGGAGCTGTTTTTT.

There are many counts of this clonotype. V gene TRBV12-3 or TRBV12-4 combines with J gene TRBJ1-4; D is unclear. Trimming left V 4 bases short and J 0 bases short, with 12 bases between. The CDR3 runs 16 residues. CDR3 in amino acids: CASSSAVYATNEKLFF. The CDR3 coding sequence is TGTGCCAGCAGTTCTGCAGTCTATGCAACTAATGAAAAACTGTTTTTT.

At least ten counts were recorded for this clonotype. V gene TRBV7-2 combines with J gene TRBJ1-4, with a tentative D call TRBD1 (5 bases). This CDR3 region has 14 residues. The ends were cut back, 5 bases at V and 8 bases at J, with 15 bases in the middle. Germline CDR1 SGHTA, CDR2 FQGNSA. CDR3 DNA: TGTGCCAGCAGCCTCAGGGAGCGCAGCGAAAAACTGTTTTTT. This codes for CASSLRERSEKLFF.

This clonotype was counted many times. The rearrangement joins TRBV29-1 to TRBJ1-5; 7 nucleotides align to TRBD1. V gave up 4 bases and J gave up 5 bases; unmatched junction bases: 8. CDR3 length equals 14 residues. Germline V gives CDR1 SQVTM, CDR2 ANQGSEA. The CDR3 loop reads CSVGGTDFDQPQHF. The DNA for the CDR3 is TGCAGCGTTGGGGGGACAGACTTTGATCAGCCCCAGCATTTT.

This clonotype has a count of ten or more. V usage is TRBV5-6 and J usage is TRBJ2-1; D is undetermined. CDR3 length: 16 amino acids. Germline loops: CDR1 SGHDT, CDR2 YYEEEE. V gave up 0 bases and J gave up 9 bases, with 19 bases separating them. The CDR3 bases are TGTGCCAGCAGCTTGGCCCCCGACCTCCTACTCGGTGAGCAGTTCTTC. It is translated as CASSLAPDLLLGEQFF.

There are a few counts of this clonotype. The V gene is TRBV27, the J gene TRBJ2-2, with 8 positions matching TRBD1. The CDR3 length is 15 residues. Germline loops: CDR1 MNHEY, CDR2 SMNVEV (reference sequence). The V and J ends lost 3 bases and 7 bases, in that order; junction bases with no gene match: 7. The CDR3 DNA reads as TGTGCCAGCAGTTTCCGTGGACAGGGTGGCGGGGAGCTGTTTTTT. It codes for CASSFRGQGGGELFF.

At least ten counts were recorded for this clonotype. J is TRBJ1-2 and V is TRBV20-1; D unclear. Per the germline V gene, CDR1 is DFQATT and CDR2 is SNEGSKA (reference sequence). The V and J ends lost 6 bases and 3 bases respectively, with 14 bases between them. CDR3 length: 13 residues. CDR3 nucleotide sequence: TGCAGTGCCAGCCTATCCAGCGACTATGGCTACACCTTC. Translating it yields CSASLSSDYGYTF.

This clonotype showed up just a few times. The rearrangement uses TRBV19 and TRBJ2-2, with D perhaps TRBD2 (6 bases). This CDR3 has 14 residues. Trimming left V 3 bases short and J 5 bases short, with 10 bases between. Per germline, CDR1 LNHDA and CDR2 SQIVND (reference sequence). This CDR3 is CASSMAGITGELFF. DNA of the CDR3: TGTGCCAGTAGTATGGCGGGAATAACCGGGGAGCTGTTTTTT.

This clonotype has ten or more counts. V is TRBV7-9 and J is TRBJ2-2; D gene uncertain. CDR1 and CDR2 (germline): SEHNR, FQNEAQ (reference sequence). The V gene lost 5 bases and the J gene lost 4 bases, with 8 bases spanning the gap. This CDR3 region has 13 residues. The CDR3 nucleotides are TGTGCCAGCAGCCTACGGAGCACCGGGGAGCTGTTTTTT. Its protein is CASSLRSTGELFF.

This clonotype was seen ten or more times. The chain links TRBV20-1 to TRBJ1-1, with D unresolved. There are 13 residues in the CDR3. The V gene's germline CDR1 is DFQATT and CDR2 SNEGSKA (reference sequence). Trimming removed 3 bases at V and 0 bases at J, with 8 bases between. CDR3: CSASWRLNTEAFF. In nucleotides, the CDR3 is TGCAGTGCTAGTTGGCGGTTGAACACTGAAGCTTTCTTT.

This clonotype showed up many times. This chain connects TRBV5-5 to TRBJ2-7, with 8 bases fitting TRBD1. The J segment lost 2 bases and the V segment lost 4 bases, leaving 8 bases of the junction unmatched. This CDR3 region has 15 residues. The germline CDR1 and CDR2 sequences are SGHKS and YYEKEE (reference sequence). For the CDR3, the DNA is TGTGCCAGCAGCCTAACGGGACAGGTCGCCTACGAGCAGTACTTC. Translating gives CASSLTGQVAYEQYF. Drawing the rest from reference TRBV5-5 and TRBJ2-7, the complete variable domain is DAGVTQSPTHLIKTRGQQVTLRCSPISGHKSVSWYQQVLGQGPQFIFQYYEKEERGRGNFPDRFSARQFPNYSSELNVNALLLGDSALYLCASSLTGQVAYEQYFGPGTRLTVT.

This clonotype has at least ten counts. CDR3 loop: CASSHSPWLPGQGAPVTNEKLFF. CDR3 nucleotide sequence: TGTGCCAGCAGCCACTCTCCCTGGTTACCTGGGCAGGGGGCGCCAGTAACTAATGAAAAACTGTTTTTT. The chain employs TRBV7-2 and TRBJ1-4; 8 nucleotides align to TRBD1. J gave up 1 base and V 5 bases, and 27 bases lay outside the gene matches. This CDR3 is built from 23 residues. The germline V gene encodes CDR1 SGHTA and CDR2 FQGNSA.

This clonotype has at least ten counts. The chain uses TRBV7-2 and TRBJ2-1; 8 positions agree with TRBD1. V lost 5 bases and J lost 6; bases outside the gene matches: 9. The CDR3 consists of 15 residues. CDR1 is SGHTA, CDR2 FQGNSA, per germline. The CDR3 region has the DNA TGTGCCAGCAGCCCCTCTCCCGGACAGGGCAATGAGCAGTTCTTC. Amino acid sequence: CASSPSPGQGNEQFF.

This clonotype was seen at least ten times. The rearrangement uses TRBV28 and TRBJ2-2, with 8 bases fitting TRBD2. The CDR3 spans 16 residues. Germline V lookup: CDR1 MDHEN, CDR2 SYDVKM. After removal of 2 bases from V and 1 base from J, the junction contained 3 bases not matched to a gene. The CDR3 bases are TGTGCCAGCAGTTTAAGCGGGGGCCTGAACACCGGGGAGCTGTTTTTT. As protein: CASSLSGGLNTGELFF.

The sample holds many counts of this clonotype. The chain employs TRBV6-6 and TRBJ1-1; D uncertain. V dropped 6 bases and J dropped 5 bases, with 13 bases sitting between them. There are 13 residues in the CDR3. CDR1 is MNHNY and CDR2 is SVGAGI in the germline V gene (reference sequence). The CDR3 sequence is CASSPRGLTEAFF. DNA for the CDR3: TGTGCCAGCAGCCCTCGGGGTCTGACTGAAGCTTTCTTT.